The following is a T cell receptor (beta chain) sequence with its context. Antigen: not known. CDR3 size: 14 residues. In germline, CDR1 is SEHNR, CDR2 FQNEAQ (reference sequence). V lost 3 bases and J 3 bases, leaving 11 bases between the germline ends. The data are from a study of T cell repertoires in cytomegalovirus infection. Study-wide background: Indicated by public TCR beta signatures were CMV infection and matching HLA type.

TCRdb itself ran the reads through MiXCR, one entry per CDR3 protein. The profile shows roughly 800,000 distinct CDR3 sequences, approximately 32% of them singletons. General observations from the study: Accumulated public TCR beta family frequency recognized individuals carrying CMV together with the relevant HLA. HLA-C-restricted TCR beta clonotypes specific for CMV led the ex vivo response.

The receptor comes from a human donor in good health (CMV status not recorded). Some clones in this sample may be carry-over from other donors' samples. The chain is built from TRBV7-9 and TRBJ2-5; maybe TRBD1 (5 bases). Sequenced material: cultured CD8+ T cells from PBMCs, taken from culture after CMV antigen stimulation. Here the CDR3 DNA reads TGTGCCAGCAGCTTGGACCTCAGGGAAGAGACCCAGTACTTC. This sequence encodes CASSLDLREETQYF.